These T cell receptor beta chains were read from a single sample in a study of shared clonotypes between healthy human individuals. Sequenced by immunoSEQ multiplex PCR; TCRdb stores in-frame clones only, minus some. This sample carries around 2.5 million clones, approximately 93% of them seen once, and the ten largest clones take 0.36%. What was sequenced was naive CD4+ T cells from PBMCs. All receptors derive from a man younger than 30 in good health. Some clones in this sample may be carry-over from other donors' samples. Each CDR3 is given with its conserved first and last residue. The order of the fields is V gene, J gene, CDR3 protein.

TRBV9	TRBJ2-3	CASSEWGQGGDTQYF
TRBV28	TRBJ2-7	CASSLSGDPTYEQYF
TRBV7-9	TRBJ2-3	CASSLSGVAADTQYF
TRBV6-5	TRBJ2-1	CASRWGTYNEQFF
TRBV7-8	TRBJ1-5	CASSLREGAWGNQPQHF
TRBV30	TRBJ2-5	CAWRTTSPRGGKTQYF
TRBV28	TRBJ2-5	CASRSPIQTQYF
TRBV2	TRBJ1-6	CASSDRGGATHF
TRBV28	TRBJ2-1	CASSLLGAGGQNEQFF
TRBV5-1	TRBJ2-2	CASSLVSPAGLFF
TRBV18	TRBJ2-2	CASSTGLSNTGELFF
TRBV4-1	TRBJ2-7	CASSQAGPSPPYEQYF
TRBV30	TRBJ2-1	CAWSGWITTEQFF
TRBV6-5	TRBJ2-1	CASSRQGNNEQFF
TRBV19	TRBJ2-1	CAGASGSYNEQFF
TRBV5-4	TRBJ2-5	CASSLGLAGEKQTQYF
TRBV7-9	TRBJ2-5	CASSPMGETQYF
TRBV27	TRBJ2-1	CASTTLPVASGMVDEQFF
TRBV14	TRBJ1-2	CASSLDRGQGGYTF
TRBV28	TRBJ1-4	CASRSDRDTEYEKLFF
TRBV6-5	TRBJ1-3	CASGPSGNTIYF
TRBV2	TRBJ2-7	CAGGPRHPSEQYF
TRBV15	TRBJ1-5	CATSRDRGPNQPQHF
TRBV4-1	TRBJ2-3	CASSPSGADTQYF
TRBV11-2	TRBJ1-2	CASSPAGRRGGYTF
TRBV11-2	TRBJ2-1	CASSARLDTSYNEQFF
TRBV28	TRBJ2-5	CASTTSGRMETQYF
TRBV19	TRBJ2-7	CASTDSGQGYEQYF
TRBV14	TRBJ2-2	CASSQTAGASGDRQLFF
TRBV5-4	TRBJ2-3	CASSPTGPTDTQYF
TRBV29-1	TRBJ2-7	CSPGTTGPQFHSDF
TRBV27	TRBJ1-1	CASSSDRGRPMNTEAFF
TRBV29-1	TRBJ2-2	CSGTSGAGELFF
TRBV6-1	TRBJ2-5	CASSEGVGRGQYF
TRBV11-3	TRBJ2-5	CASSTGLAGGPETQYF
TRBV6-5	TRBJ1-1	CASSYVRAYTEAFF
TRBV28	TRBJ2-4	CASRRAPGENIQYF
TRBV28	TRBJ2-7	CASSYDLSDEQCF
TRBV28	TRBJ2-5	CASSLTGYRETQYF
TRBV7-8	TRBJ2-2	CASSFFSNTGELFF
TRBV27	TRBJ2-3	CASSLTPRVWVTDTQYF
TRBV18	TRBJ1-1	CASSPGFREAFF
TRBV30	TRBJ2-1	CAREPLGAHNEQFF
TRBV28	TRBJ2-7	CASTSVGFSGRDSYEQYF
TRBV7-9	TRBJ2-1	CASSLRGTGRNEQFF
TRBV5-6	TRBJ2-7	CASSLVGPEYEQYF
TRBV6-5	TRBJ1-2	CASSPYTGGYGYTF
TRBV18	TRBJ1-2	CASSPKGDGYTF
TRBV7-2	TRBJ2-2	CASSLGLAGGADTGELFF